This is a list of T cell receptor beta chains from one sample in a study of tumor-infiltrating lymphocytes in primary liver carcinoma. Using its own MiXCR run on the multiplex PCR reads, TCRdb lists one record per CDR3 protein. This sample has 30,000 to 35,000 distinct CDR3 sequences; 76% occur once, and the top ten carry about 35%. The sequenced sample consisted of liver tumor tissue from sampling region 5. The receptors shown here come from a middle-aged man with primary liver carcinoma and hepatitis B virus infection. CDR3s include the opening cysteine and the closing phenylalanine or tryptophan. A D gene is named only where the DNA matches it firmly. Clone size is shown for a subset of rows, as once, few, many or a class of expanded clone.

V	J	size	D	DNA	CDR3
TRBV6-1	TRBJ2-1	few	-	TGTGCTAGCACCCTAGGGGCGGGGTCCTACAATGAGCACTTCTTC	CASTLGAGSYNEHFF
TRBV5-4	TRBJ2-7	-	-	TGTGCCATCAGCTTGGATCGCGGGAACCTCTACAAGCAGTACTTC	CAISLDRGNLYKQYF
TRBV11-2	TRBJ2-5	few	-	TGTGCCAGCAGCTTAGCGAGGCTGGCCCTGGGAAAAAGAGAGACCCAGTACTTC	CASSLARLALGKRETQYF
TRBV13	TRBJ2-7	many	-	TGTGCCAGCAGCTTAGGACTAGATTTAAGAGAGCAGTACTTC	CASSLGLDLREQYF
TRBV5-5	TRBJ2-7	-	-	TGTGCCAGTAGCTTGGAACAGTTCTTTTACAAGCAGTACTTC	CASSLEQFFYKQYF
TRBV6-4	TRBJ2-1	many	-	TGTGCCAGCAGTGAACGTGGGAGTGAAGATGAGCAGTTCTTC	CASSERGSEDEQFF
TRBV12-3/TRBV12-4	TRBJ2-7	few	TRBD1	TGTGCCAGTAGCACCGGACAGGGAACGCACTACGAGCAGTACTTC	CASSTGQGTHYEQYF
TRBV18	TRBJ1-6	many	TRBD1	TGTGCCAGCCCACCGGGACAGGGGAATTCACCCCTCCACTTT	CASPPGQGNSPLHF
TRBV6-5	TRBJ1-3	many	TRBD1	TGTGCCAGCAGTTATGACAGGGTGGCTGGAAACACCATATATTTT	CASSYDRVAGNTIYF
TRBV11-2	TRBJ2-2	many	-	TGTGCCAGCAGCTTACAAGGGAACACCGGGGAGCTGTTTTTT	CASSLQGNTGELFF
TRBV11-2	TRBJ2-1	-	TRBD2	TGTGCCAGCAGCTTACTTACACCGGGGGGAGCCGGTGGTGAGCAGTTCTTC	CASSLLTPGGAGGEQFF
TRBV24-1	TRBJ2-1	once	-	TGTGCCACCAGTGATCCCGGGATTAGGGGAATGGTAGAGCAATTCTTC	CATSDPGIRGMVEQFF
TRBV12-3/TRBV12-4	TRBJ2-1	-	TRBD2	TGTGCCAGCAGTTTCCCCAGTCCCGCGAGAGGGGAGGGCAATGAGCAGTTCTTC	CASSFPSPARGEGNEQFF
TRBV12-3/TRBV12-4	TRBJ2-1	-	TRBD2	TGTACCAGTAGTCCAGCTGGGACTAGCGGGATCGAGGAGCAGTTCTTC	CTSSPAGTSGIEEQFF
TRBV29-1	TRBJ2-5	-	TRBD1	TGCAGCGTTGAAGGGGACAGGGGTAGTGAAGAGACCCAGTACTTC	CSVEGDRGSEETQYF
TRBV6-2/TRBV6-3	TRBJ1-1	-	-	TGTACCAGCAGTTACAGGCGGGGGCTGAACACTGAAACTTTCTTT	CTSSYRRGLNTETFF
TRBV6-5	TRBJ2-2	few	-	TGTGCCAGCAATTACCTGGACGAGAGATCCGGGGAGTTGTTTTTT	CASNYLDERSGELFF
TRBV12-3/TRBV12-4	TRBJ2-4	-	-	TGTGCCAGCAGTTTGGGACGTCGGGGTGACATTCAGTACTTC	CASSLGRRGDIQYF
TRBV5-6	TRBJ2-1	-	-	TGTGTCAGCAGCTTGGATACCAATGAGCAGTTCTTC	CVSSLDTNEQFF
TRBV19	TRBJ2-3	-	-	TGTGCCAGTAGTATAAGTCTGCGCACAGATACGCAGTATTTT	CASSISLRTDTQYF
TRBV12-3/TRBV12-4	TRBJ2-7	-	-	TGTGCCAGCCGACTAAGGGACACAAGTACCTACGAGCGATACTTC	CASRLRDTSTYERYF
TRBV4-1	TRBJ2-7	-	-	TGTGCCAGCAGCCCGGACCGTTGGTACGAGCAGTATTTC	CASSPDRWYEQYF
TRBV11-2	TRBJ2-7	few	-	TGTGCCAGCAGCCAACCTAATGCACGGGGCGGTGAGCAGTACTTC	CASSQPNARGGEQYF
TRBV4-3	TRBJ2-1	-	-	TGCGTCAGCAGCCAAGTAGTAGCCTCTACCTACAATGAGCACTTCTTC	CVSSQVVASTYNEHFF
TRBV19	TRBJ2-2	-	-	TGTGCTAGTAGTATTTCTCCAGGGCCCGGGGAGCTGTTTTTT	CASSISPGPGELFF
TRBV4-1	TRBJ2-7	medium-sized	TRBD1	TGCGCCAGCAGCCAAAATACCGGACAGGAGTCGTACTTC	CASSQNTGQESYF
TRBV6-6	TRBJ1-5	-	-	TGTGCCAGCAATCAATTCCCGGGGGTTGGTGATAGCAATCAGCCCCAGCATTTT	CASNQFPGVGDSNQPQHF
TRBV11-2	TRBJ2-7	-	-	TGTGCCAGCAGCTCTCGGATAAGGGGCTACGAGGAGTACTTC	CASSSRIRGYEEYF
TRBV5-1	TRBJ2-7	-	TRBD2	TGCGCCAGCAGCTTGTTACTAGCGAACCAGGAGCAGTACTTC	CASSLLLANQEQYF
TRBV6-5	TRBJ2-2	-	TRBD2	TGTGCCGGCAGTGTAAGGACTAGCGGGGGGAACACCGGGGTGCTGTTTTTT	CAGSVRTSGGNTGVLFF
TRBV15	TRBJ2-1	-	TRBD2	TGTGCCACCAGCAGATCGGGGCGGGAGGGGAATGAGCAGTTCTTC	CATSRSGREGNEQFF
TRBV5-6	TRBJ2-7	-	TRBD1	TGCGCCAGCAGCCGGGACAGGGTCACCGACGAGCAGTACTTC	CASSRDRVTDEQYF
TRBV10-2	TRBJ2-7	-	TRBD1	TGCGCCAGTTTGCCATCAGGGGGCGAGCAGTACTTC	CASLPSGGEQYF
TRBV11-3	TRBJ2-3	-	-	TGTGCCAGCAGCTCCCCGATGAGCGAGAGTCAGGCAGATACGCAGTATTTT	CASSSPMSESQADTQYF
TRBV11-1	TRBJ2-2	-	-	TGTGACAGCAGCTTTACAGAGGCTACCGGGGAGCTGTTTTTT	CDSSFTEATGELFF
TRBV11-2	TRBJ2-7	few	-	TGTGCCAACAGCATAGGCGGAGGGTATTCCTACGATCAGTACTTC	CANSIGGGYSYDQYF
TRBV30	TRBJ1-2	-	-	TGTGCCTGGAGTGTAGGCCCGTATCTCGAAGGCGGCTACGCCTTC	CAWSVGPYLEGGYAF
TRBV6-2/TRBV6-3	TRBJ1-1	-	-	TGTGCCAGCAGTTGCTGGTTGGGCTCCACTGAAGCTCTCTTT	CASSCWLGSTEALF
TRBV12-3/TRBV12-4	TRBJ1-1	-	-	TGTGCCAGCAGTCATATAGGGATCACTGAAGCTCTCTTT	CASSHIGITEALF
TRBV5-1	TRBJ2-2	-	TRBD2	TGCACCAGCAGCGAGACTAGCGGGGAGACCAGGGAGCTGTTTTTT	CTSSETSGETRELFF
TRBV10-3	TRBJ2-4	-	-	TGTGCTATCAGCGAGTCCTCCACAGGGATTTGCAAAAACATTCAGTACTTC	CAISESSTGICKNIQYF
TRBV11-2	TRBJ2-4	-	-	TGTGCCAGCAGCCCAACTGGTGCTTCCACGGTGGACAAAAACATTCAGTATTTC	CASSPTGASTVDKNIQYF
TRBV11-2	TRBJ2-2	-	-	TGTGCCAGTAGCTTATACTCTGGAGCGAACACCAGGGAGCTGTTTTTT	CASSLYSGANTRELFF
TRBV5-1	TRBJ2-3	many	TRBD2	TGCGCCAGCAGCTTGGTGACTAGCGGGAGCGCAGATACGCAGTATTTT	CASSLVTSGSADTQYF
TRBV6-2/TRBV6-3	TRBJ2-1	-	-	TGTGCCAGCAGAGCCAGCGGTCGGCGGGATGACGAGTTCTTC	CASRASGRRDDEFF
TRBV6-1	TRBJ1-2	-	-	TGTGCCGGCAGTGAACGGGTGTCTAATGGTTACAACTTC	CAGSERVSNGYNF
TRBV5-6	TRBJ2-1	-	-	TGTGCCAGCGGTGAATGGCTAGGGGGAGGGCTGGAGCAGTCATTC	CASGEWLGGGLEQSF
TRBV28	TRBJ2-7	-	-	TGTGCCAGCAGTGCCCTAGCGAGGAACTACGAGCAGCACTTC	CASSALARNYEQHF
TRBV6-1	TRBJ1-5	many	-	TGTGCCAGCAGTGAAGAGGAGGGGCGCGGAGGCAATCAGCCCCAGCATTTT	CASSEEEGRGGNQPQHF
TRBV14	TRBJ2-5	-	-	TGTGCAAGCAGCCAAGATATGAGTTCTGGTCGGACCCAGAACTTC	CASSQDMSSGRTQNF
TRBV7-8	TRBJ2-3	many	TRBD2	TGTGTCAGCAGCTTAGCCCAAGCGGGAGGGCCACATGATACGCAGTATTTT	CVSSLAQAGGPHDTQYF
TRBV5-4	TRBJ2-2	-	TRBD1	TGTGCCAGCAGCAGACAGGACAGGTATACCGGGGAGCTGTTTTTT	CASSRQDRYTGELFF
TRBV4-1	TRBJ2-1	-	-	TGCGCCAGCAGCCTATTGGGTGGGTTTGAGCAGTTCTTC	CASSLLGGFEQFF